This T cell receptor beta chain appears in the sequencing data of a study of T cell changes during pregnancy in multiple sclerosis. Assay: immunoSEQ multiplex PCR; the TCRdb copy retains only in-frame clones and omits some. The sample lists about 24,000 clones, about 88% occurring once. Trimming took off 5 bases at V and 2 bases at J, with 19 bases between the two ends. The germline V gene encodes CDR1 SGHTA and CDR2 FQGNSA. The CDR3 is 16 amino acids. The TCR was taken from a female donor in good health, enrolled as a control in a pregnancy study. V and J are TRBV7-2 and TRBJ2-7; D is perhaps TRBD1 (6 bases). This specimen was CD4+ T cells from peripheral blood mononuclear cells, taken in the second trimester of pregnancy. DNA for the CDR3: TGTGCCAGCAGCCGGCGGACAGCCTCAGATCCCTACGAGCAGTACTTC. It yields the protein CASSRRTASDPYEQYF.